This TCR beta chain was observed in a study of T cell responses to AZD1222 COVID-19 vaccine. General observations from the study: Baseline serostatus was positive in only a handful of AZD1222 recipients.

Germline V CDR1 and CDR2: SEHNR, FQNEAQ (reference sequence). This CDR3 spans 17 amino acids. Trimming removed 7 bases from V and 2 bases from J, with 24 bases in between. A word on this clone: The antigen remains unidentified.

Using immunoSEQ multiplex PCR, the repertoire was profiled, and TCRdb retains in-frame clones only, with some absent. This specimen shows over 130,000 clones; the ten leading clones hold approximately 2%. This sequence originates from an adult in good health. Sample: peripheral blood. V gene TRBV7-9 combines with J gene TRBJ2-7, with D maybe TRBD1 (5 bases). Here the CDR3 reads CASTTTTWTNQAYEQYF. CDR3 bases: TGTGCCAGCACCACGACGACCTGGACAAATCAAGCCTACGAGCAGTACTTC. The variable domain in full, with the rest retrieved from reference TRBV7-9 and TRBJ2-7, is DTGVSQNPRHKITKRGQNVTFRCDPISEHNRLYWYRQTLGQGPEFLTYFQNEAQLEKSRLLSDRFSAERPKGSFSTLEIQRTEQGDSAMYLCASTTTTWTNQAYEQYFGPGTRLTVT.